What follows are 7 T cell receptor beta chains derived from one specimen sequenced in a study of blood T cell repertoires in COVID-19 (TCRdb year 2020). Receptors were amplified or captured by the immunoSEQ multiplex PCR assay. TCRdb took this table from immuneACCESS and kept in-frame rearrangements with V and J called. Such tables lack part of the clones; where checked against another copy, unresolved V genes explain under half of the gap, and the rest is unexplained. In this sample the table shows about 90,000 clones, about 86% of which occur a single time. The ten largest clones represent approximately 1.2% of the sample. The sample comprised peripheral blood. These receptors all stem from a man older than 75 with active or convalescent COVID-19.

The CDR3 nucleotides are TGTGCCAGCAGTTACTCGCGGAACACTGAAGCTTTCTTT. Protein sequence: CASSYSRNTEAFF. The rearrangement uses TRBV6-2 or TRBV6-3 and TRBJ1-1, with no clear D. Germline-derived CDR1 and CDR2 are MNHEY and SVGEGT. Deletions cut 0 bases from V and 1 base from J, with 3 bases between. CDR3 size: 13 residues.

This chain uses TRBV5-1 with TRBJ2-5, with D tentatively TRBD1 (6 bases). Germline CDR1 is SGHRS and CDR2 is YFSETQ. CDR3 length: 14 amino acids. V was cut by 3 bases and J by 4 bases, with 13 bases left in between. CDR3 DNA sequence: TGCGCCAGCAGCTCGCCGACAGGCCCAGAGACCCAGTACTTC. Protein sequence: CASSSPTGPETQYF.

The CDR3: CASREGRREGSIYF. CDR3 nucleotides: TGTGCCAGCAGGGAGGGCCGGCGAGAAGGGAGCATATATTTT. The J gene is TRBJ1-3, the V gene TRBV6-5; D is unclear. The CDR3 is 14 residues long. The V end lost 6 bases, the J end lost 12 bases, and 21 bases lay between the germline ends. Germline V gene data show CDR1 as MNHEY and CDR2 as SVGAGI.

The J gene is TRBJ1-5, the V gene TRBV28; the D gene is possibly TRBD1 (6 bases). The germline CDR1 and CDR2 sequences are MDHEN and SYDVKM. Deletions cut 8 bases from V and 2 bases from J, with 16 bases between. The CDR3 totals 15 residues. Here the CDR3 reads CASGDRDMGNQPQHF. Here the CDR3 DNA reads TGTGCCAGCGGGGACCGGGACATGGGCAATCAGCCCCAGCATTTT.

V gene TRBV19 combines with J gene TRBJ2-1, with 9 bases that match TRBD2. CDR1 and CDR2 from the germline V gene are LNHDA and SQIVND (reference sequence). This CDR3 is built from 15 residues. Trimming removed 3 bases from V and 6 bases from J; junction bases left unmatched: 6. The CDR3 loop reads CASSMRREGSNEQFF. CDR3 DNA sequence: TGTGCCAGTAGTATGAGGCGGGAGGGGAGCAATGAGCAGTTCTTC.

V usage is TRBV5-6 and J usage is TRBJ2-7, with TRBD2 identical over 8 bases. CDR1 is SGHDT and CDR2 is YYEEEE in the germline V gene. Trimming cost V 3 bases and J 4 bases; bases outside gene matches: 3. The CDR3 has 13 residues. CDR3 region: CASSSGLEYEQYF. The CDR3 nucleotides are TGTGCCAGCAGCTCGGGACTAGAGTACGAGCAGTACTTC.

The chain uses TRBV28 and TRBJ2-2, with 14 bases identical to TRBD2. The germline gives CDR1 MDHEN, CDR2 SYDVKM. There are 19 residues in the CDR3. The ends lost 3 bases at V and 0 bases at J; junction bases unmatched: 6. CDR3 coding DNA: TGTGCCAGCAGTTTCCTCGGACTAGCGGGAGGTTCGAACACCGGGGAGCTGTTTTTT. Its translation is CASSFLGLAGGSNTGELFF.